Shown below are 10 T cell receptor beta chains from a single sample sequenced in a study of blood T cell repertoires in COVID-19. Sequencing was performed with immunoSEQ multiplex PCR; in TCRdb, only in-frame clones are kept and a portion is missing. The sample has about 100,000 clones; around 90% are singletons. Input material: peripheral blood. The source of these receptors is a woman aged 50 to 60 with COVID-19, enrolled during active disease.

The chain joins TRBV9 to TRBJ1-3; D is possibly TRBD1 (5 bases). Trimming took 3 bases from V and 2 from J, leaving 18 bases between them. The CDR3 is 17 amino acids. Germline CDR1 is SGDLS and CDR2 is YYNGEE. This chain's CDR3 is CASSAIDSSRAGNTIYF. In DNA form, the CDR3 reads TGTGCCAGCAGCGCGATCGACAGTTCCCGAGCTGGAAACACCATATATTTT.

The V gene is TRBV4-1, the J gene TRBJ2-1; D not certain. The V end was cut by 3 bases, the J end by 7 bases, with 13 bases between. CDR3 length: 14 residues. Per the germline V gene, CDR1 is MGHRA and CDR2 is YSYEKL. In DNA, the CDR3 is TGCGCCAGCAGCCATGGCGCCGGGTATAATGAGCAGTTCTTC. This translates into CASSHGAGYNEQFF.

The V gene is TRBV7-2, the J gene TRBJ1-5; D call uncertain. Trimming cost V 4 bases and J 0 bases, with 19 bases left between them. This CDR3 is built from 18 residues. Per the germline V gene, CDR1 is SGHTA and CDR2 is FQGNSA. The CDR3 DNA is TGTGCCAGCAGCTCCGGGTCCCATCCCTATTATAGCAATCAGCCCCAGCATTTT. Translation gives CASSSGSHPYYSNQPQHF.

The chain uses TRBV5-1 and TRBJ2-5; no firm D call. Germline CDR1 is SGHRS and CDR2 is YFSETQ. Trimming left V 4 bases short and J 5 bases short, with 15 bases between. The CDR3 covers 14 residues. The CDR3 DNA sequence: TGCGCCAGCAGCCGCGGCCCGGGTGGGGAGACCCAGTACTTC. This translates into CASSRGPGGETQYF.

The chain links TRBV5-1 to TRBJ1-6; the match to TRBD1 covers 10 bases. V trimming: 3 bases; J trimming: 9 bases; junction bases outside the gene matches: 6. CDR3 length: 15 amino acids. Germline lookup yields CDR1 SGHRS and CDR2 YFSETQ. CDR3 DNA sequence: TGCGCCAGCAGCTCGACAGGGGGCGCGGGTTCACCCCTCCACTTT. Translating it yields CASSSTGGAGSPLHF. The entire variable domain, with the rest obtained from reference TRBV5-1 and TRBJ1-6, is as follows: KAGVTQTPRYLIKTRGQQVTLSCSPISGHRSVSWYQQTPGQGLQFLFEYFSETQRNKGNFPGRFSGRQFSNSRSEMNVSTLELGDSALYLCASSSTGGAGSPLHFGNGTRLTVT.

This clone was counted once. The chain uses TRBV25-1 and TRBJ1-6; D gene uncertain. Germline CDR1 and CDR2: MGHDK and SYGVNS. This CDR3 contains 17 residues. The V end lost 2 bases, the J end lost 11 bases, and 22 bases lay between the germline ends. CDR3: CASSEGPAGTRRPPLHF. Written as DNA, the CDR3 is TGTGCCAGCAGTGAAGGACCCGCCGGAACTCGGAGGCCACCCCTCCACTTT.

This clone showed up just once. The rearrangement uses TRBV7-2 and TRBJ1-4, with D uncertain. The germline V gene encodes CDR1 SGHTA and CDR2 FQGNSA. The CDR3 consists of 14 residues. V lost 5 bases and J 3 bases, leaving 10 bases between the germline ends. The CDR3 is CASSETLSNEKLFF. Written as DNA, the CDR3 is TGTGCCAGCAGCGAGACACTTTCTAATGAAAAACTGTTTTTT.

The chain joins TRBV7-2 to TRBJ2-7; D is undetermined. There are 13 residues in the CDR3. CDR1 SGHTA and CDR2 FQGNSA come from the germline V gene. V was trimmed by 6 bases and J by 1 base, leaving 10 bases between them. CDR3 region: CASSLTRSYEQYV. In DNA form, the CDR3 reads TGTGCCAGCAGTTTGACTCGATCCTACGAGCAGTACGTC.

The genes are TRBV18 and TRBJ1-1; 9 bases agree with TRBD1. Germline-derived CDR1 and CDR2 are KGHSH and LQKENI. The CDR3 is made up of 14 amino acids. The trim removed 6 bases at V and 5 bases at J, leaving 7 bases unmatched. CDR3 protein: CASSLKGQGTEAFF. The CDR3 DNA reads TGTGCCAGCTCCCTCAAGGGACAGGGAACTGAAGCTTTCTTT. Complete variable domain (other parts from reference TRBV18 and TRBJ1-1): NAGVMQNPRHLVRRRGQEARLRCSPMKGHSHVYWYRQLPEEGLKFMVYLQKENIIDESGMPKERFSAEFPKEGPSILRIQQVVRGDSAAYFCASSLKGQGTEAFFGQGTRLTVV.

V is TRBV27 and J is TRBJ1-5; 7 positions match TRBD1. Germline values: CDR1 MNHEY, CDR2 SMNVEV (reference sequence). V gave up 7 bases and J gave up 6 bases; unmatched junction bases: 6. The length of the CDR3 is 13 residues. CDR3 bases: TGTGCCAGCATGGAGGGGGCGGGTCAGCCCCAGCATTTT. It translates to CASMEGAGQPQHF.